This TCR beta chain was captured by sequencing in a study of cytomegalovirus exposure and HLA in healthy donors. Study-level points and caveats: Cytomegalovirus association was assigned to over 150 TCR beta chains. Rarity marked most TCR sequences, yet some public TCRs occurred in many donors. Presence/absence analysis assumed near-uniform sequencing depth across donors.

The CDR3 has 13 residues. The germline V gene has CDR1 MDHEN and CDR2 SYDVKM. V lost 6 bases, J lost 4 bases, and 13 bases lay in between. The PCR contained 60 Vbeta and 13 Jbeta primers. Method: immunoSEQ multiplex PCR; TCRdb's copy keeps in-frame clones and lacks some. The sample has approximately 270,000 clones, 80% seen once. In the case of this clone: Its antigen is undetermined.

Sample: PBMCs. The chain employs TRBV28 and TRBJ2-7; perhaps TRBD2 as D (6 bases). The sequence came from a girl aged 2-10 years in good health and CMV-seronegative. CDR3 nucleotide sequence: TGTGCCAGCAGCCCGGGGAGGTGGTACGAGCAGTACTTC. Encoded protein: CASSPGRWYEQYF.